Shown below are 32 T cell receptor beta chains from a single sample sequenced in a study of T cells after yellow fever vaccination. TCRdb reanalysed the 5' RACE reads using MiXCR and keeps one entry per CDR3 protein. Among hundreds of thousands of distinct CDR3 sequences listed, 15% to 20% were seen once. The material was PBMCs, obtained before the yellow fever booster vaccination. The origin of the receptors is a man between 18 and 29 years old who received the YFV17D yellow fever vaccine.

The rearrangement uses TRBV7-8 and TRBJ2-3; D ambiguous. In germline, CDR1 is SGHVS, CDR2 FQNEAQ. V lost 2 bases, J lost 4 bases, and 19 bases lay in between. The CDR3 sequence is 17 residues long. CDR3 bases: TGTGCCAGCAGCTTAAGGCAGGTGGTATTATTCGCAGATACGCAGTATTTT. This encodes CASSLRQVVLFADTQYF.

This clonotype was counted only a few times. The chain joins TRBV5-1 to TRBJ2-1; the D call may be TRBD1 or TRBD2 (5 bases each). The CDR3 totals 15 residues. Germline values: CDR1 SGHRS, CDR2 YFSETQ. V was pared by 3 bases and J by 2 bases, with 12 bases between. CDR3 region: CASSSRDPTYNEQFF. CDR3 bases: TGCGCCAGCAGCTCCAGGGACCCGACCTACAATGAGCAGTTCTTC.

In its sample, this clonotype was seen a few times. In DNA form, the CDR3 reads TGTGCCAGCAGTTCCAGCCCGACCTACGGTGAGCAGTTCTTC. It yields the protein CASSSSPTYGEQFF. The chain recombines TRBV12-3 or TRBV12-4 with TRBJ2-1; D remains ambiguous. V was cut by 4 bases and J by 9 bases, with 16 bases left in between. This CDR3 has 14 amino acids.

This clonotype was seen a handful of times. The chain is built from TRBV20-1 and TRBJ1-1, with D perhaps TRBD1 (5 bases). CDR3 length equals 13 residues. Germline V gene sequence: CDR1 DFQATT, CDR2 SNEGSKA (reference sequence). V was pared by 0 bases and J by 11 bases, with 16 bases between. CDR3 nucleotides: TGCAGTGCTAGAGATAGGGGCGAGGGCAAGGCTTTCTTT. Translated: CSARDRGEGKAFF.

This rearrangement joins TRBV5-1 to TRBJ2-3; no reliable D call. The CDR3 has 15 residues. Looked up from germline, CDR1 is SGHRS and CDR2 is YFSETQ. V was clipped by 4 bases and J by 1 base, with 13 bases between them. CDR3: CASSPLVRRTDTQYF. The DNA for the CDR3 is TGCGCCAGCAGCCCCCTAGTGCGACGCACAGATACGCAGTATTTT.

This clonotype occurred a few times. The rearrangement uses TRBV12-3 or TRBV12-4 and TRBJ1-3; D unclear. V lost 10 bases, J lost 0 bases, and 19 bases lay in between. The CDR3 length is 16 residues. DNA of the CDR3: TGTGCCATTGATGGGTGGGGATCGAGCTCTGGAAACACCATATATTTT. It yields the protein CAIDGWGSSSGNTIYF.

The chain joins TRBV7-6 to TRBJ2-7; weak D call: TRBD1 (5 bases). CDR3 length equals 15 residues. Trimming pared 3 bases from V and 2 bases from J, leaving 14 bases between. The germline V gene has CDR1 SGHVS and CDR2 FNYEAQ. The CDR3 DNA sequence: TGTGCCAGCAGCTTGGGCAGGGCCCCCACCTACGAGCAGTACGTC. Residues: CASSLGRAPTYEQYV.

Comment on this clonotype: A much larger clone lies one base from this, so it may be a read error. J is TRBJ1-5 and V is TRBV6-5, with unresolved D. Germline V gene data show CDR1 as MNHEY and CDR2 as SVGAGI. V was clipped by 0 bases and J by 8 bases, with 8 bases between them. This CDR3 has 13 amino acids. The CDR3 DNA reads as TGTGCCAGCAGTTACTCGAGAGATAAGCCCCAGCATTTT. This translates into CASSYSRDKPQHF.

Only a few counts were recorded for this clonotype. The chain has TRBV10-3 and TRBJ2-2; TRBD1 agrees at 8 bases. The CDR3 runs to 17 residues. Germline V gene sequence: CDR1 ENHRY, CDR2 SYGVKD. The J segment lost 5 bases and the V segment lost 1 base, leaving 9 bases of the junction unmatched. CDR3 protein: CAISEFPPGGSTGELFF. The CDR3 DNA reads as TGTGCCATCAGTGAGTTCCCTCCAGGGGGCAGTACCGGGGAGCTGTTTTTT.

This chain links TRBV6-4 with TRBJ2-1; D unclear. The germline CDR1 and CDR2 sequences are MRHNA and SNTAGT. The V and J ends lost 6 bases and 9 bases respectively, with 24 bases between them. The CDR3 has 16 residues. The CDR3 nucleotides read TGTGCCAGCAGACCCCGGGCCCAGTCTCCCACTGGTGAGCAGTTCTTC. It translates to CASRPRAQSPTGEQFF.

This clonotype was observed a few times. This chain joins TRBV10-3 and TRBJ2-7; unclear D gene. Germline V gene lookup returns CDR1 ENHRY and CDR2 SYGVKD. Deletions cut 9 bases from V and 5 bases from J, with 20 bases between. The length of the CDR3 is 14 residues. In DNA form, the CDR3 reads TGTGCCATAAAGCGTAGCCCCCTTGTGAACGAGCAGTACTTC. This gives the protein CAIKRSPLVNEQYF.

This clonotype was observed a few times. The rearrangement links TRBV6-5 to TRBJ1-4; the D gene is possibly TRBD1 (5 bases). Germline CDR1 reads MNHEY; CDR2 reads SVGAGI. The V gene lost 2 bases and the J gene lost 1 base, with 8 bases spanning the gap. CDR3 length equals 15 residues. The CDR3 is CASSYAQGTNEKLFF. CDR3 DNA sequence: TGTGCCAGCAGTTACGCTCAGGGAACTAATGAAAAACTGTTTTTT.

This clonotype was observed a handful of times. CDR3 sequence reads: CASSLRGAGAGELFF. As DNA, the CDR3 is TGTGCCAGCAGCTTAAGGGGCGCCGGGGCCGGGGAGCTGTTTTTT. This chain uses TRBV7-6 with TRBJ2-2; D assignment may be TRBD1 or TRBD2 (5 bases each). The germline CDR1 and CDR2 sequences are SGHVS and FNYEAQ. This CDR3 has 15 residues. V lost 2 bases, J lost 6 bases, and 13 bases lay in between.

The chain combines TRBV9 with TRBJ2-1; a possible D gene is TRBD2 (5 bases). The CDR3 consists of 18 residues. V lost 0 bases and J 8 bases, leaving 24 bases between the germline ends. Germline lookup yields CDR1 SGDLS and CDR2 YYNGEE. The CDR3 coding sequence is TGTGCCAGCAGCGTAGCTGGGTCGGGGTGGAGAGGGCACGATGAGCAGTTCTTC. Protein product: CASSVAGSGWRGHDEQFF.

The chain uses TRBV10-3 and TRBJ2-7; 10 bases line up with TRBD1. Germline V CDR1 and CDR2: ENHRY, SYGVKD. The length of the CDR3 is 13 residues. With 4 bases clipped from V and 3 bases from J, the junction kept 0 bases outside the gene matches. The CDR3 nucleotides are TGTGCCATCAGTGGGGACAGGGGCTACGAGCAGTACTTC. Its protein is CAISGDRGYEQYF.

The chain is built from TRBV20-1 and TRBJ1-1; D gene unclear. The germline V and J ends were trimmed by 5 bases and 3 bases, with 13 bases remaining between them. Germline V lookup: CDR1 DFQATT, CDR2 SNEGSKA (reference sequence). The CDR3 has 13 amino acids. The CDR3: CSAASGVDTEAFF. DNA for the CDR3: TGCAGTGCTGCTTCTGGGGTTGACACTGAAGCTTTCTTT.

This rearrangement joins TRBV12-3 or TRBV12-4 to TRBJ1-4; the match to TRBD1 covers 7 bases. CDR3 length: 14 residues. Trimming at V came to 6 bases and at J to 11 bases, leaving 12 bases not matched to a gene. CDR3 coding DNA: TGTGCCAGCAGCCCTTTGGGAGGGGGCGAGAAACTGTTTTTT. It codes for CASSPLGGGEKLFF.

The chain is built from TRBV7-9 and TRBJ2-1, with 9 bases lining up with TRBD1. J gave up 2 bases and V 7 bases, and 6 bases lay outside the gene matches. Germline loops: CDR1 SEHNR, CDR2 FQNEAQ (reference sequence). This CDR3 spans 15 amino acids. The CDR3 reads CASTRTGEAYNEQFF. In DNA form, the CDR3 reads TGTGCCAGCACCCGGACAGGGGAAGCCTACAATGAGCAGTTCTTC.

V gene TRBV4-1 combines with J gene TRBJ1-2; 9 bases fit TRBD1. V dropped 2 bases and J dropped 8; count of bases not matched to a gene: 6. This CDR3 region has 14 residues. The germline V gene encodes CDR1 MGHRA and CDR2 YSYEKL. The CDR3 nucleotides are TGCGCCAGCAGCCAACGTGGACAGGGGTCAGGCTACACCTTC. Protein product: CASSQRGQGSGYTF.

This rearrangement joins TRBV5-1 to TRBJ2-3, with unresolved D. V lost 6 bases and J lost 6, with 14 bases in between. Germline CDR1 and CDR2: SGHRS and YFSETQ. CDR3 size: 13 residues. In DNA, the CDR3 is TGCGCCAGCACGCGCACCTCCCCGGATACGCAGTATTTT. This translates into CASTRTSPDTQYF.

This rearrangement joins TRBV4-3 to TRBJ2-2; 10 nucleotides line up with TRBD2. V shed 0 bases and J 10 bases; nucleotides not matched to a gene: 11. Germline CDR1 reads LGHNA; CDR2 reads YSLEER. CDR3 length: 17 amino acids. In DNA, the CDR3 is TGCGCCAGCAGCCAAGATTGGCTAGCGGGGGCCAAGCCGGAGCTGTTTTTT. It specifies CASSQDWLAGAKPELFF.

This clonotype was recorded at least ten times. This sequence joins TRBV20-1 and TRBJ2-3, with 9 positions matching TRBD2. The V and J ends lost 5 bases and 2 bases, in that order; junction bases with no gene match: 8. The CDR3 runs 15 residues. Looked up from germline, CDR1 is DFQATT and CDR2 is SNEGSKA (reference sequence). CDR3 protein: CSAPPSGAFTDTQYF. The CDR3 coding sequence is TGCAGTGCTCCTCCTAGCGGGGCCTTCACAGATACGCAGTATTTT.

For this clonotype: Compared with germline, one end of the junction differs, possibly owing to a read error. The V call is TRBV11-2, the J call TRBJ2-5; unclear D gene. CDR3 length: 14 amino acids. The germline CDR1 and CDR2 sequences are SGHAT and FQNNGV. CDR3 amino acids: CASSLGLVGESQYF. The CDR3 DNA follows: TGTGCCAGCAGCTTAGGGCTAGTTGGAGAGAGCCAGTACTTC.

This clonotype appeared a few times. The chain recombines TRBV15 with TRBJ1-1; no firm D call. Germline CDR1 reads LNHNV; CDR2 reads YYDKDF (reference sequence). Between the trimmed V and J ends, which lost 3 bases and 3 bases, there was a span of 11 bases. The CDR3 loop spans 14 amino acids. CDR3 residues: CATSSRRLDTEAFF. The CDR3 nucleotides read TGTGCCACCAGCAGTAGGAGGTTAGACACTGAAGCTTTCTTT.

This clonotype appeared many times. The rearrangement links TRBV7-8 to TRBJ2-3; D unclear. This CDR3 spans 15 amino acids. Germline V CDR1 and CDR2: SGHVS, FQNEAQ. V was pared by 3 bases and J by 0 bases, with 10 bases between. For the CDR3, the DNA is TGTGCCAGCAGCTTTTCTAGTGCTAGCACAGATACGCAGTATTTT. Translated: CASSFSSASTDTQYF.

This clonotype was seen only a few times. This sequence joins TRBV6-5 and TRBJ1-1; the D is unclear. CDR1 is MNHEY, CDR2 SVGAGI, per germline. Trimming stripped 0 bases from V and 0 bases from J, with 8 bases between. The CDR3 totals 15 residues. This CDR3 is CASSYSAAMNTEAFF. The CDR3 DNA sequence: TGTGCCAGCAGTTACTCAGCAGCAATGAACACTGAAGCTTTCTTT.

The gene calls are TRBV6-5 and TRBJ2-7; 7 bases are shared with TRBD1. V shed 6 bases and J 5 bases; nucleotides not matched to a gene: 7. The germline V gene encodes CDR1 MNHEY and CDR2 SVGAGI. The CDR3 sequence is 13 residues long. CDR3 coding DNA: TGTGCCAGCAGCCAGACAGGGTCCCACGAGCAGTACTTC. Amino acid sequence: CASSQTGSHEQYF.

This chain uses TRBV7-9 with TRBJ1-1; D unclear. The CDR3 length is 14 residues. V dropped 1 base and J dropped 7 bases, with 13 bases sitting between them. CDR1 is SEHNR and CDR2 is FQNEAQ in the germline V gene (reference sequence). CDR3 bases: TGTGCCAGCAGCTTAGAAGTCAGGACGAATGAAGCTTTCTTT. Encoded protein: CASSLEVRTNEAFF.

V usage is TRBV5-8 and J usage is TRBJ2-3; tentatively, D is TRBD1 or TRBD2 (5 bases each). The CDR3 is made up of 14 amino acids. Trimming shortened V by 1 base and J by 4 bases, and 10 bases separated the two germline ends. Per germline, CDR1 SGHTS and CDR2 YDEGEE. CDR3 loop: CASSLRGRADTQYF. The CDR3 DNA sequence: TGTGCCAGCAGCTTGCGGGGCCGGGCAGATACGCAGTATTTT.

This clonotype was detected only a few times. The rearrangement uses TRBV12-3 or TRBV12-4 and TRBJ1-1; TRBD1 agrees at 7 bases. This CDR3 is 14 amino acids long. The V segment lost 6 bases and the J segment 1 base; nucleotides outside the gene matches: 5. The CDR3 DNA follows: TGTGCCAGCAGAAAAGGACAGGCGAACACTGAAGCTTTCTTT. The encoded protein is CASRKGQANTEAFF.

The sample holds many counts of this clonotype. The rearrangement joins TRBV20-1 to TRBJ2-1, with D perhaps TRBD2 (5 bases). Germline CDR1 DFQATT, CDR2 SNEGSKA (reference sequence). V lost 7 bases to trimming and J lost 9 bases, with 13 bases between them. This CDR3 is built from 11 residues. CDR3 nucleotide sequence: TGCAGTGGGGCCACGGGGATTGAGCAGTTCTTC. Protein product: CSGATGIEQFF.

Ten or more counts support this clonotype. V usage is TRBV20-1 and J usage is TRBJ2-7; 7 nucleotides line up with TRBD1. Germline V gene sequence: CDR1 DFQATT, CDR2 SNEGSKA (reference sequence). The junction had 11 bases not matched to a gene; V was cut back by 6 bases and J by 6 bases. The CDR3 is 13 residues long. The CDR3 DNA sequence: TGCAGTGCCCCGAGACAGGGTCTCGTCGAGCAGTACGTC. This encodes CSAPRQGLVEQYV.